The source of this T cell receptor beta chain is a study of T cell responses to AZD1222 COVID-19 vaccine. Germline CDR1 reads MNHEY; CDR2 reads SVGEGT. J gave up 4 bases and V 6 bases, and 2 bases lay outside the gene matches. This CDR3 region has 13 residues. Worth noting for this clone: Its antigen is unidentified. Other nucleotide sequences in the sample specify the same CDR3.

Whole-study findings and limits: White British people made up most donors, females outnumbered males, and clonal diversity was possibly underestimated. Of spike-specific TCRs, nearly half reportedly target regions left unmutated in variants. Spike was spanned by vaccine-associated CD4 TCRs, with dominance at 160-218 and 743-854. At baseline, seropositivity was found in only 5 to 7 AZD1222 recipients.

Assay used: immunoSEQ multiplex PCR; TCRdb lists only in-frame clones, some missing. Of more than 140,000 clones in the sample, approximately 88% were seen once. The chain employs TRBV6-2 or TRBV6-3 and TRBJ1-5, with 8 bases matching TRBD1. The source material was peripheral blood, sampled on day 0 of MenACWY control vaccination. The source is an adult in good health. This CDR3 is CASSRTGNQPQHF. The CDR3 DNA follows: TGTGCCAGCAGCCGGACAGGGAATCAGCCCCAGCATTTT.